The clone carrying this T cell receptor (beta chain) was found a few times. The data derive from a study of Graves' ophthalmopathy and Graves' hyperthyroidism. Study overall: Peripheral blood (taken before any treatment) was collected at initial diagnosis.

J lost 1 base, V lost 6 bases, and 15 bases had no gene match. CDR3 length: 18 amino acids. Germline values: CDR1 MDHEN, CDR2 SYDVKM. The diagnosis combined clinical symptoms, thyroxine, TRAb, thyroid ultrasound and orbital computed tomography scans. Investigators amplified TCR beta CDR3 regions from RNA transcripts. First-round RT-PCR with HTBI primers preceded a second-round multiplex PCR. TCRdb reanalysed the multiplex PCR reads using MiXCR and keeps one entry per CDR3 protein. Here the sample spans 200,000 to 250,000 distinct CDR3 sequences, under 25% being singletons. Sequencing input: peripheral blood. The chain has TRBV28 and TRBJ2-5, with 9 bases fitting TRBD1. This receptor was taken from a woman in her 50s with Graves' ophthalmopathy. The CDR3 DNA is TGTGCCAGCAGCATAATAACTCGACAGGGGGGGGGCCAAGAGACCCAGTACTTC. Translation gives CASSIITRQGGGQETQYF.